Below are 24 T cell receptor beta chains sequenced from a single sample in a study of blood T cell repertoires in COVID-19. Data came from immunoSEQ multiplex PCR; TCRdb stores just in-frame clones and leaves some out. The sample has about 190,000 clones, 80% to 95% seen once. What was sequenced was peripheral blood. All receptors come from a man between 45 and 60 years old with acute or convalescent COVID-19.

Details on this clone: A junction boundary mismatches the germline segment, possibly from a read error. V is TRBV3-1 (or the pseudogene TRBV3-2) and J is TRBJ2-5; 8 bases are shared with TRBD2. This CDR3 is built from 17 residues. Germline V lookup: CDR1 LGHDT, CDR2 YNNKEL (reference sequence). The CDR3 DNA is TGTGCCAGCAGCCAAGAGTTCGCTAGCGGGCGGGGAGAGACCCGGTACTTC. Residues: CASSQEFASGRGETRYF.

The J gene is TRBJ2-5, the V gene TRBV28, with 11 bases matching TRBD1. Germline V gene lookup returns CDR1 MDHEN and CDR2 SYDVKM. The CDR3 runs to 16 residues. V lost 5 bases, J lost 1 base, and 6 bases stayed unmatched. DNA of the CDR3: TGTGCCAGCAGTCCCGGACAGGGGGCCGGCCAAGAGACCCAGTACTTC. Its translation: CASSPGQGAGQETQYF. The whole variable domain, remainder taken from reference TRBV28 and TRBJ2-5, is DVKVTQSSRYLVKRTGEKVFLECVQDMDHENMFWYRQDPGLGLRLIYFSYDVKMKEKGDIPEGYSVSREKKERFSLILESASTNQTSMYLCASSPGQGAGQETQYFGPGTRLLVL.

The chain links TRBV2 to TRBJ2-7; the match to TRBD1 covers 9 bases. Trimming at V came to 6 bases and at J to 1 base, leaving 4 bases not matched to a gene. The CDR3 contains 14 residues. Germline CDR1 is SNHLY and CDR2 is FYNNEI. For the CDR3, the DNA is TGTGCCAGCAGAGACAGGGGGGGTTCCTACGAGCAGTACGTC. Encoded protein: CASRDRGGSYEQYV.

The chain employs TRBV5-1 and TRBJ1-5, with 9 bases aligning to TRBD1. Germline values: CDR1 SGHRS, CDR2 YFSETQ. CDR3 length: 15 residues. V lost 4 bases to trimming and J lost 7 bases; unmatched junction nucleotides: 9. Here the CDR3 reads CASSRTGEGSQPQHF. The CDR3 nucleotides read TGCGCCAGCAGCAGGACAGGGGAGGGTAGCCAGCCCCAGCATTTT.

This clone showed up just once. The chain joins TRBV11-2 to TRBJ1-3, with D tentatively TRBD1 (6 bases). The CDR3 is 17 amino acids. Trimming removed 2 bases at V and 0 bases at J, with 14 bases between. Germline-derived CDR1 and CDR2 are SGHAT and FQNNGV. The CDR3 region has the DNA TGTGCCAGCAGCTTAACCCGACAGGCCAGCTCTGGAAACACCATATATTTT. Encoded protein: CASSLTRQASSGNTIYF.

The chain has TRBV19 and TRBJ1-2; 9 bases are a match to TRBD1. Losses at the gene ends were 10 bases for V and 5 bases for J; bases not matched to a gene: 8. The CDR3 covers 13 residues. The germline V gene has CDR1 LNHDA and CDR2 SQIVND (reference sequence). Written as DNA, the CDR3 is TGTGCCACCCACAGGGGGCTGTGGTATGGCTACACCTTC. Translating gives CATHRGLWYGYTF.

The rearrangement uses TRBV5-4 and TRBJ2-2; 13 bases align to TRBD2. The trim removed 5 bases at V and 5 bases at J, leaving 12 bases unmatched. The CDR3 extends over 18 amino acids. Germline V gene sequence: CDR1 SGHNT, CDR2 YYREEE (reference sequence). The CDR3 region has the DNA TGTGCCAGCAGTCCCGGGACTAGCGGGACAGGCGGGACCGGGGAGCTGTTTTTT. This encodes CASSPGTSGTGGTGELFF. Complete variable domain (other parts from reference TRBV5-4 and TRBJ2-2): ETGVTQSPTHLIKTRGQQVTLRCSSQSGHNTVSWYQQALGQGPQFIFQYYREEENGRGNFPPRFSGLQFPNYSSELNVNALELDDSALYLCASSPGTSGTGGTGELFFGEGSRLTVL.

V and J are TRBV5-4 and TRBJ1-3, with 7 positions matching TRBD1. The J segment lost 4 bases and the V segment lost 2 bases, leaving 3 bases of the junction unmatched. CDR1 is SGHNT and CDR2 is YYREEE in the germline V gene (reference sequence). CDR3 size: 14 residues. This CDR3 is CASSFPGGGNTIYF. The CDR3 coding sequence is TGTGCCAGCAGCTTTCCAGGGGGGGGAAACACCATATATTTT.

The CDR3 sequence is CASSNLWERSGYTF. The CDR3 DNA reads TGTGCCAGTAGTAATCTTTGGGAGCGAAGCGGCTACACCTTC. The rearrangement uses TRBV19 and TRBJ1-2; D unclear. The germline V and J ends were trimmed by 4 bases and 8 bases, with 17 bases remaining between them. Germline loops: CDR1 LNHDA, CDR2 SQIVND (reference sequence). This CDR3 has 14 amino acids.

About this clone: This sample includes further DNA sequences coding for the same CDR3. The chain is built from TRBV19 and TRBJ1-5; TRBD1 might be the D (6 bases). Germline V gene lookup returns CDR1 LNHDA and CDR2 SQIVND (reference sequence). V was shortened by 6 bases and J by 2 bases, with 11 bases between the two germline ends. CDR3 length: 14 amino acids. In DNA, the CDR3 is TGTGCCAGTAGCGAGACAGGAGGCAATCAGCCCCAGCATTTT. Translated, it gives CASSETGGNQPQHF.

J is TRBJ2-1 and V is TRBV3-1 (or the pseudogene TRBV3-2); 7 bases are a match to TRBD2. The CDR3 contains 15 residues. J was trimmed by 3 bases and V by 2 bases; bases with no gene match: 4. CDR1 and CDR2 (germline): LGHDT, YNNKEL (reference sequence). The CDR3: CASSQRLALYNEQFF. The CDR3 nucleotides are TGTGCCAGCAGCCAAAGACTAGCTCTCTACAATGAGCAGTTCTTC.

Of note for this clone: This sample includes further DNA sequences coding for the same CDR3. This chain joins TRBV6-5 and TRBJ1-2, with D unresolved. V shed 5 bases and J shed 3 bases, with 10 bases lying between them. CDR1 MNHEY and CDR2 SVGAGI come from the germline V gene. The CDR3 is 13 residues long. DNA of the CDR3: TGTGCCAGCAGTAGAGGCGCGGACTATGGCTACACCTTC. It yields the protein CASSRGADYGYTF.

In DNA form, the CDR3 reads TGTGCCAGCAGTCCTGTGACAGGGGCGGGGGAGCAGTACTTC. Amino acid sequence: CASSPVTGAGEQYF. This chain connects TRBV27 to TRBJ2-7, with 8 bases lining up with TRBD1. Per the germline V gene, CDR1 is MNHEY and CDR2 is SMNVEV (reference sequence). The junction had 10 bases not matched to a gene; V was cut back by 5 bases and J by 7 bases. The length of the CDR3 is 14 residues.

CDR3 in DNA: TGTGCCAGCAGCCCACCACTGGGTGCGGGGGGGCGTGACACCGGGGAGCTGTTTTTT. This gives the protein CASSPPLGAGGRDTGELFF. V gene TRBV7-8 combines with J gene TRBJ2-2; TRBD2 matches 9 bases. Germline V gives CDR1 SGHVS, CDR2 FQNEAQ. CDR3 length equals 19 residues. The ends lost 5 bases at V and 3 bases at J; junction bases unmatched: 16.

The chain uses TRBV27 and TRBJ2-3; TRBD1 is a possible D gene (6 bases). The CDR3 runs 15 residues. The germline gives CDR1 MNHEY, CDR2 SMNVEV (reference sequence). The V end lost 6 bases, the J end lost 3 bases, and 16 bases lay between the germline ends. This CDR3 reads CASRKQGIRTDTQYF. For the CDR3, the DNA is TGTGCCAGCAGAAAACAGGGAATAAGGACAGATACGCAGTATTTT.

The genes are TRBV2 and TRBJ1-3; D ambiguous. Germline CDR1 is SNHLY and CDR2 is FYNNEI. This CDR3 contains 14 residues. V shed 2 bases and J shed 1 base, with 6 bases lying between them. The CDR3 loop reads CASSERGSGNTIYF. The CDR3 region has the DNA TGTGCCAGCAGTGAACGCGGTTCTGGAAACACCATATATTTT.

J is TRBJ1-2 and V is TRBV4-3; tentative D call: TRBD1 (6 bases). Germline CDR1 is LGHNA and CDR2 is YSLEER. Trimming removed 1 base from V and 0 bases from J, with 12 bases in between. The CDR3 covers 16 residues. The CDR3 sequence: CASSQVRGKANYGYTF. In DNA, the CDR3 is TGCGCCAGCAGCCAAGTCAGGGGCAAAGCTAACTATGGCTACACCTTC.

The chain has TRBV3-1 (or the pseudogene TRBV3-2) and TRBJ2-1; perhaps TRBD2 as D (6 bases). The germline V and J ends were trimmed by 6 bases and 5 bases, with 17 bases remaining between them. Germline CDR1 LGHDT, CDR2 YNNKEL (reference sequence). The CDR3 length is 15 residues. CDR3 sequence reads: CASSQTSPFDNEQFF. The CDR3 DNA reads as TGTGCCAGCAGTCAGACTAGTCCGTTTGACAATGAGCAGTTCTTC.

V is TRBV7-2 and J is TRBJ1-5; 7 positions match TRBD1. CDR1 is SGHTA and CDR2 is FQGNSA in the germline V gene. V shed 1 base, J shed 7 bases, and the junction held 7 bases outside the gene matches. This CDR3 has 15 residues. The CDR3 reads CASSLGSTGDQPQHF. The CDR3, as DNA: TGTGCCAGCAGCTTAGGGTCCACAGGGGACCAGCCCCAGCATTTT.

A word on this clone: At one end the junction does not follow the germline gene, possibly because of a read error. The genes are TRBV3-1 (or the pseudogene TRBV3-2) and TRBJ2-3; D might be TRBD2 (7 bases). The germline CDR1 and CDR2 sequences are LGHDT and YNNKEL (reference sequence). This CDR3 is 15 amino acids long. The CDR3 DNA is TGTGCCAGCAGTCAAGGGGGGGGTATTGCAGATACGCAGTATTTT. Translated, it gives CASSQGGGIADTQYF.

V is TRBV11-3 and J is TRBJ1-1; 8 bases match TRBD1. V dropped 5 bases and J dropped 6; count of bases not matched to a gene: 5. In germline, CDR1 is SGHNT, CDR2 YENEEA. The CDR3 covers 13 residues. For the CDR3, the DNA is TGTGCCAGCAGCCTCGGGACAGGAGCTGAAGCTTTCTTT. Protein: CASSLGTGAEAFF.

Here the CDR3 DNA reads TGTGCCAGCAGTTACTCGGCTCAGACTAACGGGGAGCTGTTTTTT. Its translation is CASSYSAQTNGELFF. The chain combines TRBV6-6 with TRBJ2-2, with D possibly TRBD2 on 5 matching bases. The CDR3 is made up of 15 amino acids. Germline CDR1 MNHNY, CDR2 SVGAGI (reference sequence). Trimming removed 0 bases from V and 7 bases from J, with 12 bases in between.

The chain recombines TRBV5-3 with TRBJ2-5; a weak D match, TRBD1 (5 bases). TRBV5-3 counts as an open reading frame of uncertain function. The V end lost 9 bases, the J end lost 2 bases, and 14 bases lay between the germline ends. This CDR3 is built from 13 residues. In nucleotides, the CDR3 is TGTGCCATAAGACAGACCCCGCAAGAGACCCAGTACTTC. Translating it yields CAIRQTPQETQYF.

This rearrangement joins TRBV6-5 to TRBJ1-4, with D perhaps matching TRBD1 (5 bases). The CDR3 runs to 14 residues. Germline CDR1 and CDR2: MNHEY and SVGAGI. Trimming removed 4 bases from V and 4 bases from J, with 10 bases in between. The CDR3: CASSLQAINEKLFF. CDR3 nucleotides: TGTGCCAGCAGTTTACAGGCGATTAATGAAAAACTGTTTTTT.